The next 24 T cell receptor beta chains were all read from a single sample in a study of T cells in Graves' hyperthyroidism and ophthalmopathy. TCR beta CDR3 region amplification was performed from RNA transcripts. HTBI primers drove first-round RT-PCR of the TCR CDR3. TCRdb reprocessed the multiplex PCR reads with MiXCR, giving one entry per CDR3 protein. The repertoire holds approximately 690,000 distinct CDR3 sequences, under 25% seen once, with under 35% in the top ten. Sequencing was done on a sample of blood. These receptors originate from a man aged 30 to 39 with Graves' ophthalmopathy.

The chain employs TRBV7-9 and TRBJ2-2, with 13 bases identical to TRBD2. The junction had 7 bases not matched to a gene; V was cut back by 5 bases and J by 4 bases. CDR3 length equals 17 residues. Per germline, CDR1 SEHNR and CDR2 FQNEAQ (reference sequence). The CDR3 loop reads CASSLGTSGKITGELFF. Here the CDR3 DNA reads TGTGCCAGCAGCCTAGGGACTAGCGGGAAGATCACCGGGGAGCTGTTTTTT.

This clonotype showed up just a few times. The rearrangement joins TRBV7-6 to TRBJ1-4, with no clear D. The CDR3 spans 13 residues. Deletions cut 5 bases from V and 6 bases from J, with 10 bases between. The germline gives CDR1 SGHVS, CDR2 FNYEAQ. The DNA of the CDR3 is TGTGCCAGCAGCCCAGCGGGCCATGAAAAACTGTTTTTT. It specifies CASSPAGHEKLFF. Full variable domain (missing parts from reference TRBV7-6 and TRBJ1-4): GAGVSQSPRYKVTKRGQDVALRCDPISGHVSLYWYRQALGQGPEFLTYFNYEAQQDKSGLPNDRFSAERPEGSISTLTIQRTEQRDSAMYRCASSPAGHEKLFFGSGTQLSVL.

This clonotype occurred a few times. The CDR3 sequence is CSARRQTLPEQYF. The DNA for the CDR3 is TGCAGTGCTAGAAGACAGACCCTACCCGAGCAGTACTTC. The chain couples TRBV20-1 to TRBJ2-7, with a weak D call TRBD1 (5 bases). There are 13 residues in the CDR3. Germline V CDR1 and CDR2: DFQATT, SNEGSKA (reference sequence). Trimming shortened V by 2 bases and J by 6 bases, and 14 bases separated the two germline ends.

The chain has TRBV4-3 and TRBJ2-7, with 12 bases matching TRBD1. The germline V gene encodes CDR1 LGHNA and CDR2 YSLEER. Losses at the gene ends were 4 bases for V and 4 bases for J; bases not matched to a gene: 5. This CDR3 is built from 15 residues. CDR3 loop: CASSLGQGAGYEQYF. The CDR3 nucleotides are TGCGCCAGCAGCCTGGGACAGGGGGCAGGGTACGAGCAGTACTTC.

The chain joins TRBV6-2 or TRBV6-3 to TRBJ1-2; 7 nucleotides agree with TRBD1. The junction had 6 bases not matched to a gene; V was cut back by 6 bases and J by 8 bases. The CDR3 spans 12 residues. Germline values: CDR1 MNHEY, CDR2 SVGEGT. CDR3 sequence reads: CASRPTGRGYTF. CDR3 nucleotides: TGTGCCAGCAGACCGACAGGGCGAGGCTACACCTTC.

This clonotype has more than one count but fewer than ten. This chain connects TRBV28 to TRBJ2-1, with TRBD2 identical over 11 bases. CDR3 size: 15 residues. The J segment lost 5 bases and the V segment lost 8 bases, leaving 8 bases of the junction unmatched. CDR1 is MDHEN, CDR2 SYDVKM, per germline. For the CDR3, the DNA is TGTGCCAGCGGGTCGGGGGGACTAGCGGACAATGAGCAGTTCTTC. Translation: CASGSGGLADNEQFF.

This sequence joins TRBV7-6 and TRBJ1-1, with a possible D match to TRBD1 (6 bases). Germline CDR1 is SGHVS and CDR2 is FNYEAQ. V lost 6 bases, J lost 1 base, and 24 bases lay in between. The CDR3 consists of 18 residues. The CDR3 DNA is TGTGCCAGCAGTTTCCCAAAACAGGGCCCCTTCCCGAACACTGAAGCTTTCTTT. As protein: CASSFPKQGPFPNTEAFF. The complete variable domain, with remaining parts taken from reference TRBV7-6 and TRBJ1-1, reads GAGVSQSPRYKVTKRGQDVALRCDPISGHVSLYWYRQALGQGPEFLTYFNYEAQQDKSGLPNDRFSAERPEGSISTLTIQRTEQRDSAMYRCASSFPKQGPFPNTEAFFGQGTRLTVV.

This chain links TRBV29-1 with TRBJ2-7; TRBD2 aligns across 11 bases. Trimming took 7 bases from V and 4 from J; bases not matched to a gene: 12. Germline V gives CDR1 SQVTM, CDR2 ANQGSEA. The CDR3 covers 15 residues. The CDR3, as DNA: TGCAGCGCCCGGGGTAGCGGGAGGGCCGCGTACGAGCAGTACTTC. Protein sequence: CSARGSGRAAYEQYF.

With regard to this clonotype: A much larger clone lies one base from this, so it may be a read error. This chain links TRBV3-1 with TRBJ1-5, with D tentatively TRBD1 (5 bases). The CDR3 loop spans 14 amino acids. Germline V gives CDR1 LGHDT, CDR2 YNNKEL (reference sequence). CDR3 sequence: CANSQAQGGQPQHF. DNA for the CDR3: TGTGCCAACAGCCAAGCTCAGGGAGGTCAGCCCCAGCATTTT.

This chain joins TRBV29-1 and TRBJ2-3; D not certain. The V gene lost 7 bases and the J gene lost 1 base, with 9 bases spanning the gap. Looked up from germline, CDR1 is SQVTM and CDR2 is ANQGSEA. This CDR3 has 12 residues. DNA of the CDR3: TGCAGCGCCACAGTAGGCACAGATACGCAGTATTTT. Translating it yields CSATVGTDTQYF.

This clonotype has just a few counts. The chain links TRBV7-9 to TRBJ2-3, with D perhaps given as TRBD1 or TRBD2 (6 bases each). The length of the CDR3 is 15 residues. With 1 base removed from V and 3 bases from J, the gap between germline ends came to 11 bases. Germline V gene data show CDR1 as SEHNR and CDR2 as FQNEAQ (reference sequence). Here the CDR3 DNA reads TGTGCCAGCAGCTTAGGGGGGGCGCTTACAGATACGCAGTATTTT. It yields the protein CASSLGGALTDTQYF.

The V call is TRBV10-3, the J call TRBJ2-7; TRBD1 or TRBD2 may be the D gene (7 bases each). V was pared by 7 bases and J by 6 bases, with 13 bases between. Looked up from germline, CDR1 is ENHRY and CDR2 is SYGVKD. This CDR3 is built from 12 residues. The DNA of the CDR3 is TGTGCCATCACTCAGGGGGGGGGCGAGCAGTACTTC. Amino acids: CAITQGGGEQYF.

This clonotype has only a few counts. The chain joins TRBV28 to TRBJ1-5; no reliable D call. CDR1 and CDR2 (germline): MDHEN, SYDVKM. The CDR3 is 14 residues long. Trimming removed 2 bases from V and 4 bases from J, with 9 bases in between. The DNA for the CDR3 is TGTGCCAGCAGTTTAGCGCAGCCTAATCAGCCCCAGCATTTT. Translated, it gives CASSLAQPNQPQHF.

The sample holds a few counts of this clonotype. The chain combines TRBV20-1 with TRBJ1-2; 8 bases line up with TRBD1. V was pared by 0 bases and J by 4 bases, with 13 bases of the junction left unmatched. This CDR3 is built from 17 residues. The germline V gene has CDR1 DFQATT and CDR2 SNEGSKA (reference sequence). The CDR3 DNA reads as TGCAGTGCTAGAGATTGGGCAGGGGGCCTAGGTGGCTATGGCTACACCTTC. It is translated as CSARDWAGGLGGYGYTF.

This clonotype was seen at least ten times. The chain recombines TRBV20-1 with TRBJ1-1, with D possibly matching TRBD1 (5 bases). Per the germline V gene, CDR1 is DFQATT and CDR2 is SNEGSKA (reference sequence). The CDR3 sequence is 13 residues long. Trimming removed 1 base from V and 3 bases from J, with 9 bases in between. In DNA, the CDR3 is TGCAGTGCTAGAGGGGAAGGGGACACTGAAGCTTTCTTT. This gives the protein CSARGEGDTEAFF.

The chain carries TRBV12-3 or TRBV12-4 and TRBJ2-7, with TRBD2 identical over 13 bases. This CDR3 comprises 12 residues. V dropped 5 bases and J dropped 11; count of bases not matched to a gene: 3. CDR3 DNA: TGTGCCAGCAGTCCAGGACTAGCGGGAGAGTACTTC. Protein: CASSPGLAGEYF.

J is TRBJ2-3 and V is TRBV5-1; perhaps TRBD2 as D (5 bases). Germline CDR1 SGHRS, CDR2 YFSETQ. V was clipped by 7 bases and J by 0 bases, with 18 bases between them. The CDR3 is made up of 16 amino acids. This chain's CDR3 is CASLEGASSSTDTQYF. The CDR3 nucleotides are TGCGCCAGCTTGGAAGGTGCTAGCTCTAGCACAGATACGCAGTATTTT. Based on the CDR3 plus reference TRBV5-1 and TRBJ2-3, the full variable domain is KAGVTQTPRYLIKTRGQQVTLSCSPISGHRSVSWYQQTPGQGLQFLFEYFSETQRNKGNFPGRFSGRQFSNSRSEMNVSTLELGDSALYLCASLEGASSSTDTQYFGPGTRLTVL.

This clonotype was detected a few times. The chain couples TRBV12-3 or TRBV12-4 to TRBJ2-7; no clear D. V shed 4 bases and J shed 1 base, with 11 bases lying between them. The CDR3 is 14 residues long. The CDR3 DNA sequence: TGTGCCAGCAGTTACTCAGCCCCGTCCTACGAGCAGTACTTC. It translates to CASSYSAPSYEQYF.

Comments on this clonotype: Mismatch with germline at one junction end may stem from a read error. The gene calls are TRBV6-1 and TRBJ1-4; D call uncertain. The length of the CDR3 is 17 residues. Germline V lookup: CDR1 MNHNS, CDR2 SASEGT. The CDR3 is CASTETARGVSNEKLFF. In DNA, the CDR3 is TGTGCCAGCACTGAAACAGCCCGGGGTGTCTCTAATGAAAAACTGTTTTTT.

The chain employs TRBV14 and TRBJ2-7; possible D gene TRBD1, 5 bases. Germline CDR1 is SGHDN and CDR2 is FVKESK. The CDR3 sequence is 15 residues long. Trimming left V 0 bases short and J 3 bases short, with 12 bases between. The CDR3 bases are TGTGCCAGCAGCCAAGATATGAAGGGGATCTACGAGCAGTACTTC. It specifies CASSQDMKGIYEQYF.

The CDR3 DNA reads as TGCAGTGCTAGAGCCGCCAGAGCCTACGAGCAGTACTTC. It encodes CSARAARAYEQYF. The rearrangement joins TRBV20-1 to TRBJ2-7; D remains unclear. The CDR3 contains 13 residues. Germline CDR1 DFQATT, CDR2 SNEGSKA (reference sequence). V lost 1 base and J 2 bases, leaving 9 bases between the germline ends.

The V gene is TRBV7-9, the J gene TRBJ1-6; TRBD1 is a possible D gene (6 bases). Per germline, CDR1 SEHNR and CDR2 FQNEAQ (reference sequence). This CDR3 contains 15 residues. Trimming shortened V by 6 bases and J by 6 bases, and 15 bases separated the two germline ends. The CDR3 loop is CASSLGGTLNSPLHF. DNA for the CDR3: TGTGCCAGCAGTCTAGGGGGGACCCTTAATTCACCCCTCCACTTT.

This clonotype appeared a few times. The gene calls are TRBV6-2 or TRBV6-3 and TRBJ1-4; D might be TRBD1 (6 bases). Between the trimmed V and J ends, which lost 6 bases and 11 bases, there was a span of 19 bases. This CDR3 has 14 residues. Looked up from germline, CDR1 is MNHEY and CDR2 is SVGEGT. Written as DNA, the CDR3 is TGTGCCAGCAGACCCGGGGGCGCCCCGGAGAAACTGTTTTTT. Protein sequence: CASRPGGAPEKLFF.

This clonotype occurred a few times. The V and J genes are TRBV30 and TRBJ1-6, with D maybe TRBD1 (5 bases). CDR1 is GTSNPN, CDR2 SVGIG, per germline (reference sequence). The CDR3 covers 13 residues. The germline V and J ends were trimmed by 5 bases and 10 bases, with 15 bases remaining between them. CDR3: CAWAPDGASPLHF. The CDR3 DNA reads TGTGCCTGGGCCCCGGATGGGGCCTCACCCCTCCACTTT.